The clone carrying this T cell receptor beta chain was detected a few times. Germline loops: CDR1 SGHDT, CDR2 YYEEEE. The CDR3 contains 14 residues. V shed 6 bases and J 7 bases; nucleotides not matched to a gene: 12. The data were taken from a study of cytomegalovirus exposure and HLA in healthy donors. About the research overall: There were 117 million unique TCR beta sequences, drawn from approximately 180 million T cells, in an earlier analysis.

The PCR was carried out with 60 Vbeta primers and 13 Jbeta primers. TCRdb's copy holds only in-frame clones and misses some; the assay was immunoSEQ multiplex PCR. The sample consists of about 140,000 clones, over 70% of them appearing once. Sequencing was carried out using PBMCs. This chain connects TRBV5-6 to TRBJ1-1, with 7 bases that match TRBD1. This clonotype originated in a man aged 18-30 years in good health and CMV-seronegative. CDR3 coding DNA: TGTGCCAGCACCATTTTGACAGGGCGACTTGAAGCTTTCTTT. Its translation is CASTILTGRLEAFF. The full variable domain, with the rest looked up from reference TRBV5-6 and TRBJ1-1, is DAGVTQSPTHLIKTRGQQVTLRCSPKSGHDTVSWYQQALGQGPQFIFQYYEEEERQRGNFPDRFSGHQFPNYSSELNVNALLLGDSALYLCASTILTGRLEAFFGQGTRLTVV.